These 32 T cell receptor beta chains were sequenced from one sample in a study of cytotoxic CD8 clonotypes in ibrutinib-treated CLL. Produced via immunoSEQ multiplex PCR; TCRdb's table is partial and in-frame only. This repertoire shows about 300,000 clones, more than 70% found once; its top ten account for roughly 5.7%. This sample comprised PBMCs, obtained at disease progression, from a patient treated with ibrutinib. The receptors were gathered from a human donor with chronic lymphocytic leukemia.

The table lists this clone with a few counts. The V call is TRBV12-5, the J call TRBJ2-3; D unresolved. V lost 5 bases and J lost 1, with 10 bases in between. CDR3 size: 14 residues. In germline, CDR1 is LGHNT, CDR2 FRNRAP. The CDR3 loop reads CASGTYDGTDTQYF. CDR3 DNA sequence: TGTGCTAGTGGTACCTACGACGGCACAGATACGCAGTATTTT. The complete variable domain, with remaining parts taken from reference TRBV12-5 and TRBJ2-3, reads DARVTQTPRHKVTEMGQEVTMRCQPILGHNTVFWYRQTMMQGLELLAYFRNRAPLDDSGMPKDRFSAEMPDATLATLKIQPSEPRDSAVYFCASGTYDGTDTQYFGPGTRLTVL.

This clone was picked up a small number of times. The chain uses TRBV2 and TRBJ2-7; 8 positions agree with TRBD1. The CDR3 is 13 residues long. With V trimmed by 4 bases and J by 3 bases, 2 bases remained unmatched. The germline CDR1 and CDR2 sequences are SNHLY and FYNNEI. CDR3 region: CASSGGQGYEQYF. The DNA of the CDR3 is TGTGCCAGCAGTGGAGGACAGGGCTACGAGCAGTACTTC.

The CDR3 loop is CASSQGRDSWGYTF. The CDR3 DNA reads as TGTGCCAGCAGCCAAGGACGGGATTCTTGGGGCTACACCTTC. V usage is TRBV5-4 and J usage is TRBJ1-2; D unclear. Trimming shortened V by 4 bases and J by 8 bases, and 18 bases separated the two germline ends. The CDR3 consists of 14 residues. The germline CDR1 and CDR2 sequences are SGHNT and YYREEE (reference sequence).

V is TRBV28 and J is TRBJ1-5; 9 positions agree with TRBD1. The CDR3 sequence is 15 residues long. Per the germline V gene, CDR1 is MDHEN and CDR2 is SYDVKM. V lost 5 bases, J lost 7 bases, and 9 bases stayed unmatched. CDR3 nucleotides: TGTGCCAGCAGTCCGACACAGGGGGCTGGCCAGCCCCAGCATTTT. This sequence encodes CASSPTQGAGQPQHF.

This chain uses TRBV7-9 with TRBJ1-4; 9 bases align to TRBD1. The germline gives CDR1 SEHNR, CDR2 FQNEAQ (reference sequence). The ends lost 3 bases at V and 8 bases at J; junction bases unmatched: 13. The CDR3 length is 17 residues. The CDR3 DNA is TGTGCCAGCAGCTTGTCCCTACAGGGGGCGGGTTACGAAAAACTGTTTTTT. It codes for CASSLSLQGAGYEKLFF.

This chain connects TRBV10-3 to TRBJ1-4; unclear D gene. Germline CDR1 and CDR2: ENHRY and SYGVKD. The CDR3 sequence is 15 residues long. V lost 2 bases to trimming and J lost 0 bases, with 7 bases between them. The DNA of the CDR3 is TGTGCCATCAGTGAGACAGTTGCAACTAATGAAAAACTGTTTTTT. Translating gives CAISETVATNEKLFF.

The chain has TRBV15 and TRBJ2-7; perhaps TRBD1 as D (6 bases). The V gene lost 2 bases and the J gene lost 6 bases, with 20 bases spanning the gap. Germline V gives CDR1 LNHNV, CDR2 YYDKDF (reference sequence). CDR3 size: 16 residues. The CDR3 sequence: CATSRPTRTAEGEQYF. The CDR3 nucleotides read TGTGCCACCAGCAGACCTACCCGGACAGCAGAAGGCGAGCAGTACTTC.

This chain joins TRBV9 and TRBJ2-1, with TRBD2 identical over 9 bases. Germline assignment: CDR1 SGDLS and CDR2 YYNGEE. CDR3 length: 14 amino acids. Trimming at V came to 3 bases and at J to 3 bases, leaving 1 base not matched to a gene. CDR3 nucleotide sequence: TGTGCCAGCAGCGGACTAGCGGACTACAATGAGCAGTTCTTC. Its protein is CASSGLADYNEQFF.

This clone is a singleton in its sample. The V gene is TRBV5-1, the J gene TRBJ2-5; D may be TRBD1 (6 bases). V shed 5 bases and J shed 5 bases, with 19 bases lying between them. Germline-derived CDR1 and CDR2 are SGHRS and YFSETQ. The CDR3 contains 15 residues. The CDR3 protein is CASRRGDILWETQYF. CDR3 DNA sequence: TGCGCCAGCAGGCGTGGGGACATCTTGTGGGAGACCCAGTACTTC.

In this sample, this clone turned up many times. This sequence joins TRBV29-1 and TRBJ2-3; TRBD1 matches 9 bases. This CDR3 is 13 amino acids long. Germline V CDR1 and CDR2: SQVTM, ANQGSEA. V was clipped by 6 bases and J by 3 bases; unmatched bases: 4. DNA for the CDR3: TGCAGCGTACGGACAGGGGTTACAGATACGCAGTATTTT. Encoded protein: CSVRTGVTDTQYF.

The chain combines TRBV29-1 with TRBJ2-7; 8 bases match TRBD1. The CDR3 consists of 14 residues. V trimming: 3 bases; J trimming: 3 bases; junction bases outside the gene matches: 7. Germline values: CDR1 SQVTM, CDR2 ANQGSEA. The CDR3 DNA is TGCAGCGTTGACCGGGACAGGTCCCTCTACGAGCAGTACTTC. It translates to CSVDRDRSLYEQYF.

This rearrangement joins TRBV5-1 to TRBJ2-1, with 7 bases aligning to TRBD2. The CDR3 has 17 residues. The germline gives CDR1 SGHRS, CDR2 YFSETQ. The V and J ends lost 0 bases and 0 bases, in that order; junction bases with no gene match: 6. The CDR3 is CASSLVSGVRSYNEQFF. The CDR3 region has the DNA TGCGCCAGCAGCTTGGTCAGCGGGGTACGCTCCTACAATGAGCAGTTCTTC.

This clone was seen once. The gene calls are TRBV5-1 and TRBJ1-6, with 7 positions matching TRBD1. The V gene's germline CDR1 is SGHRS and CDR2 YFSETQ. The CDR3 runs to 17 residues. The trim removed 0 bases at V and 5 bases at J, leaving 8 bases unmatched. CDR3 nucleotide sequence: TGCGCCAGCAGCTTGGGAGTAGGGGGCAGGGATAATTCACCCCTCCACTTT. The encoded protein is CASSLGVGGRDNSPLHF. Full variable domain (remainder filled in from reference TRBV5-1 and TRBJ1-6): KAGVTQTPRYLIKTRGQQVTLSCSPISGHRSVSWYQQTPGQGLQFLFEYFSETQRNKGNFPGRFSGRQFSNSRSEMNVSTLELGDSALYLCASSLGVGGRDNSPLHFGNGTRLTVT.

This chain connects TRBV6-5 to TRBJ1-2, with D unclear. Germline CDR1 reads MNHEY; CDR2 reads SVGAGI. The CDR3 sequence is 15 residues long. The V end lost 6 bases, the J end lost 0 bases, and 14 bases lay between the germline ends. CDR3 residues: CASSPGRTANYGYTF. The CDR3 coding sequence is TGTGCCAGCAGCCCAGGACGGACCGCTAACTATGGCTACACCTTC.

A single count supports this clone. This chain links TRBV7-9 with TRBJ2-7, with D uncertain. This CDR3 spans 13 amino acids. Germline V gives CDR1 SEHNR, CDR2 FQNEAQ (reference sequence). The V and J ends lost 5 bases and 4 bases respectively, with 12 bases between them. CDR3 region: CASSPRARYEQYF. The CDR3, as DNA: TGTGCCAGCAGCCCACGGGCCCGTTACGAGCAGTACTTC.

Only one count was recorded for this clone. The V call is TRBV7-9, the J call TRBJ1-5, with D possibly being TRBD1 (5 bases). Trimming stripped 3 bases from V and 2 bases from J, with 8 bases between. Germline V CDR1 and CDR2: SEHNR, FQNEAQ (reference sequence). This CDR3 is built from 14 residues. The DNA for the CDR3 is TGTGCCAGCAGCTTGTCGGGGGGCAATCAGCCCCAGCATTTT. Translated, it gives CASSLSGGNQPQHF.

The gene calls are TRBV7-2 and TRBJ2-3; 10 bases are shared with TRBD2. V lost 1 base to trimming and J lost 3 bases; unmatched junction nucleotides: 7. The CDR3 is 17 amino acids. The V gene's germline CDR1 is SGHTA and CDR2 FQGNSA. CDR3 protein: CASSLGASGSGTDTQYF. As DNA, the CDR3 is TGTGCCAGCAGCTTAGGGGCTAGCGGGAGTGGTACAGATACGCAGTATTTT.

This chain links TRBV19 with TRBJ2-7; TRBD2 aligns across 8 bases. This CDR3 is 13 amino acids long. The germline V gene has CDR1 LNHDA and CDR2 SQIVND (reference sequence). Unmatched junction bases numbered 3, after V lost 3 bases and J lost 5 bases. The CDR3: CASSISGGDEQYF. As DNA, the CDR3 is TGTGCCAGTAGTATCTCCGGGGGGGACGAGCAGTACTTC.

J is TRBJ2-7 and V is TRBV7-9; possibly TRBD1 for D (5 bases). The CDR3 covers 13 residues. Germline assignment: CDR1 SEHNR and CDR2 FQNEAQ (reference sequence). Deletions cut 4 bases from V and 3 bases from J, with 10 bases between. The DNA for the CDR3 is TGTGCCAGCAGCTCCTGGGGCTACTACGAGCAGTACTTC. Amino acid sequence: CASSSWGYYEQYF.

In this sample, this clone turned up once. The rearrangement uses TRBV6-5 and TRBJ2-1; D not certain. Trimming left V 0 bases short and J 1 base short, with 10 bases between. The CDR3 sequence is 16 residues long. CDR1 is MNHEY, CDR2 SVGAGI, per germline. The DNA for the CDR3 is TGTGCCAGCAGTTACTCGCCGTGGGATTCCTACAATGAGCAGTTCTTC. This encodes CASSYSPWDSYNEQFF.

The chain is built from TRBV5-1 and TRBJ2-5; 8 nucleotides align to TRBD1. Germline assignment: CDR1 SGHRS and CDR2 YFSETQ. Trimming cost V 4 bases and J 4 bases; bases outside gene matches: 3. CDR3 length: 13 residues. CDR3 residues: CASSPGGRETQYF. For the CDR3, the DNA is TGCGCCAGCAGCCCAGGGGGCAGAGAGACCCAGTACTTC.

The chain uses TRBV1 and TRBJ2-7; the table assigns TRBD2, which was not confirmed against the DNA. TRBV1 is marked as a pseudogene. This CDR3 spans 15 amino acids. The CDR3 region is CTSSQDREIPYEQYF. CDR3 DNA sequence: TGCACCAGCAGCCAAGATAGGGAGATCCCCTACGAGCAGTACTTC.

The rearrangement links TRBV13 to TRBJ2-3; D not resolved. CDR1 is PRHDT, CDR2 FYEKMQ, per germline (reference sequence). This CDR3 spans 14 amino acids. Trimming removed 5 bases from V and 4 bases from J, with 13 bases in between. CDR3 in DNA: TGTGCCAGCAGCCGGGCAGTAGGTTCAGATACGCAGTATTTT. Translating gives CASSRAVGSDTQYF. Full variable domain (outside the CDR3, taken from reference TRBV13 and TRBJ2-3): AAGVIQSPRHLIKEKRETATLKCYPIPRHDTVYWYQQGPGQDPQFLISFYEKMQSDKGSIPDRFSAQQFSDYHSELNMSSLELGDSALYFCASSRAVGSDTQYFGPGTRLTVL.

The chain combines TRBV5-6 with TRBJ1-5; D not certain. There are 15 residues in the CDR3. V was cut by 0 bases and J by 0 bases, with 7 bases left in between. Germline assignment: CDR1 SGHDT and CDR2 YYEEEE. CDR3 nucleotides: TGTGCCAGCAGCTTGGCCCGGTATAGCAATCAGCCCCAGCATTTT. Its protein product is CASSLARYSNQPQHF.

The chain recombines TRBV9 with TRBJ2-1; D is undetermined. Germline loops: CDR1 SGDLS, CDR2 YYNGEE. The V and J ends lost 0 bases and 4 bases respectively, with 8 bases between them. The CDR3 runs 14 residues. DNA of the CDR3: TGTGCCAGCAGCGTAGAGAACGATTACAATGAGCAGTTCTTC. Amino acid sequence: CASSVENDYNEQFF.

This clone was counted a few times. The chain recombines TRBV29-1 with TRBJ2-7; D call uncertain. Germline CDR1 and CDR2: SQVTM and ANQGSEA. The CDR3 runs to 11 residues. V lost 0 bases and J 2 bases, leaving 2 bases between the germline ends. The CDR3 is CSVEDTYEQYF. DNA for the CDR3: TGCAGCGTTGAAGATACCTACGAGCAGTACTTC.

This clone came up a few times. The V call is TRBV6-5, the J call TRBJ1-2; 10 nucleotides line up with TRBD1. CDR3 size: 15 residues. V was clipped by 10 bases and J by 4 bases; unmatched bases: 12. CDR1 and CDR2 from the germline V gene are MNHEY and SVGAGI. The CDR3 DNA reads as TGTGCCACCAGGACAGGGGGGGGAAAAGGCTATGGCTACACCTTC. This encodes CATRTGGGKGYGYTF.

This rearrangement joins TRBV9 to TRBJ2-3, with 7 bases lining up with TRBD2. This CDR3 contains 16 residues. In germline, CDR1 is SGDLS, CDR2 YYNGEE. The V segment lost 3 bases and the J segment 4 bases; nucleotides outside the gene matches: 11. CDR3 residues: CASSAELARVPDTQYF. CDR3 sequence (DNA): TGTGCCAGCAGCGCAGAACTAGCGAGGGTCCCAGATACGCAGTATTTT.

For this clone: The same CDR3 can be traced to other DNA sequences in this sample. The chain combines TRBV9 with TRBJ2-7; 10 bases match TRBD2. This CDR3 contains 15 residues. From germline, CDR1 is SGDLS and CDR2 YYNGEE. V was pared by 0 bases and J by 4 bases, with 4 bases of the junction left unmatched. The CDR3 sequence is CASSVGGAGGYEQYF. CDR3 DNA sequence: TGTGCCAGCAGCGTAGGGGGAGCGGGAGGGTACGAGCAGTACTTC.

This clone was detected a few times. The chain recombines TRBV18 with TRBJ2-7, with D possibly being TRBD1 (6 bases). The ends were cut back, 0 bases at V and 3 bases at J, with 12 bases in the middle. CDR1 is KGHSH, CDR2 LQKENI, per germline. The CDR3 totals 15 residues. The CDR3 reads CASSPPDSRGYEQYF. The CDR3, as DNA: TGTGCCAGCTCACCACCGGATAGCAGGGGCTACGAGCAGTACTTC.

This chain joins TRBV7-9 and TRBJ1-5; D remains unclear. The V gene lost 5 bases and the J gene lost 9 bases, with 8 bases spanning the gap. Germline CDR1 SEHNR, CDR2 FQNEAQ (reference sequence). This CDR3 contains 11 residues. The CDR3 DNA is TGTGCCAGCAGCACTGGCGGGCCCCAGCATTTT. Its protein product is CASSTGGPQHF. Supplemented by reference TRBV7-9 and TRBJ1-5, the full variable domain reads DTGVSQNPRHKITKRGQNVTFRCDPISEHNRLYWYRQTLGQGPEFLTYFQNEAQLEKSRLLSDRFSAERPKGSFSTLEIQRTEQGDSAMYLCASSTGGPQHFGDGTRLSIL.

This chain uses TRBV7-3 with TRBJ2-2; 11 bases line up with TRBD2. This CDR3 spans 17 amino acids. In germline, CDR1 is SGHTA, CDR2 FQGTGA. Germline trimming cut 1 base from V and 7 bases from J; bases unmatched to any gene: 8. DNA of the CDR3: TGTGCCAGCAGCTTAAGTGCTAGCGGGAGGCTTGGCGGGGAGCTGTTTTTT. This sequence encodes CASSLSASGRLGGELFF. Using reference TRBV7-3 and TRBJ2-2 for the parts outside the CDR3, the full variable domain is GAGVSQTPSNKVTEKGKYVELRCDPISGHTALYWYRQSLGQGPEFLIYFQGTGAADDSGLPNDRFFAVRPEGSVSTLKIQRTERGDSAVYLCASSLSASGRLGGELFFGEGSRLTVL.